The clone carrying this T cell receptor beta chain was observed a single time. The CDR3 covers 15 residues. CDR1 and CDR2 (germline): MNHNY, SVGAGI (reference sequence). Trimming removed 6 bases at V and 1 base at J, with 14 bases between. Data came from immunoSEQ multiplex PCR; TCRdb stores just in-frame clones and leaves some out. The sample shows 180,000 or so clones, over 80% of them seen only once. This specimen comes from a study of blood T cell repertoires in COVID-19. The wider study: PBMCs, B-cell-depleted T cells, or T cells provided the cDNA or gDNA that made up the material.

The chain links TRBV6-6 to TRBJ2-3; possibly TRBD1 for D (5 bases). The sample consisted of peripheral blood. This receptor was obtained from a woman aged 45-59 years with acute or convalescent COVID-19. This CDR3 is CASRDRLTGTDTQYF. CDR3 nucleotide sequence: TGTGCCAGCAGGGACCGGCTGACAGGCACAGATACGCAGTATTTT.